This passage covers 15 T cell receptor beta chains from one sample sequenced in a study of shared clonotypes between healthy human individuals. Measured with immunoSEQ multiplex PCR; TCRdb has only the in-frame clones, and not every one. The sample contains over 850,000 clones, 78% of which appear only once. Sequencing used memory CD4+ T cells from PBMCs. The subset denotes: CD45RA-negative fraction. Every receptor here comes from a man aged 18 to 30 in good health. Some clones in this sample may be carry-over from other donors' samples.

V and J are TRBV5-4 and TRBJ2-5; the match to TRBD1 covers 7 bases. The J call may be mistaken, given a closer DNA end match to TRBJ2-7. CDR3 length: 13 residues. The germline V gene has CDR1 SGHNT and CDR2 YYREEE (reference sequence). Written as DNA, the CDR3 is TGTGCCAGCAGCTCCCGGGACAGCTACGAGCAGTACTTC. This encodes CASSSRDSYEQYF.

This sequence joins TRBV5-1 and TRBJ2-1; TRBD2 agrees at 13 bases. Germline loops: CDR1 SGHRS, CDR2 YFSETQ. J was trimmed by 5 bases and V by 4 bases; bases with no gene match: 9. The CDR3 covers 17 residues. The CDR3 bases are TGCGCCAGCAGCACTGCCGGGACTAGCGGGATTCACAATGAGCAGTTCTTC. Amino acids: CASSTAGTSGIHNEQFF.

About this clone itself: This sample also contains other DNA sequences that code for the same CDR3. Here the CDR3 reads CATSRDLGDYEQYF. Written as DNA, the CDR3 is TGTGCCACCAGCAGAGACCTGGGAGACTACGAGCAGTACTTC. The chain couples TRBV15 to TRBJ2-7; D possibly corresponds to TRBD2 (5 bases). Germline V CDR1 and CDR2: LNHNV, YYDKDF (reference sequence). Between the trimmed V and J ends, which lost 0 bases and 3 bases, there was a span of 9 bases. CDR3 length: 14 residues.

The rearrangement links TRBV2 to TRBJ1-1; D is possibly TRBD1 (5 bases). The CDR3 contains 12 residues. The germline V gene has CDR1 SNHLY and CDR2 FYNNEI. V was cut by 3 bases and J by 12 bases, with 14 bases left in between. CDR3 loop: CASSEEGMRTFF. The CDR3 coding sequence is TGTGCCAGCAGTGAGGAGGGGATGAGAACTTTCTTT.

With respect to this clone: With a much larger clone just one base away, this may be a read error. Other DNA sequences in this sample translate to the same CDR3. V usage is TRBV11-2 and J usage is TRBJ1-3; maybe TRBD1 (5 bases). V was cut by 1 base and J by 0 bases, with 7 bases left in between. Germline V CDR1 and CDR2: SGHAT, FQNNGV. CDR3 length equals 15 residues. DNA of the CDR3: TGTGCCAGCAGCTTAGGGACAAGCTCTGGAAACACCATATATTTT. This codes for CASSLGTSSGNTIYF.

Ten or more counts support this clone. Other DNA sequences from this sample encode an identical CDR3 as well. The rearrangement uses TRBV15 and TRBJ1-2; 7 positions agree with TRBD1. Germline-derived CDR1 and CDR2 are LNHNV and YYDKDF (reference sequence). V dropped 0 bases and J dropped 5; count of bases not matched to a gene: 3. The CDR3 consists of 14 residues. The CDR3 DNA reads as TGTGCCACCAGCAGAGATCAGGGACAGTATGGCTACACCTTC. Amino acids: CATSRDQGQYGYTF.

DNA of the CDR3: TGTGCCAGCAGCCTCCTCTACTGGGGTTCGGGGGAGCAGTACTTC. It encodes CASSLLYWGSGEQYF. V and J are TRBV7-2 and TRBJ2-7; tentatively, D is TRBD2 (5 bases). The CDR3 is 15 amino acids. CDR1 and CDR2 from the germline V gene are SGHTA and FQGNSA. V lost 5 bases and J lost 7, with 21 bases in between.

A remark on this clone: In the same sample, other DNA sequences code for this CDR3. V usage is TRBV5-1 and J usage is TRBJ1-1; D remains unclear. This CDR3 is 15 amino acids long. Germline V gene sequence: CDR1 SGHRS, CDR2 YFSETQ. V was shortened by 0 bases and J by 1 base, with 10 bases between the two germline ends. The CDR3 sequence: CASSLGPQGNTEAFF. CDR3 nucleotides: TGCGCCAGCAGCTTGGGCCCACAAGGGAACACTGAAGCTTTCTTT.

The chain uses TRBV18 and TRBJ2-7; perhaps TRBD2 as D (6 bases). V lost 3 bases, J lost 4 bases, and 16 bases lay in between. The CDR3 extends over 15 amino acids. Per germline, CDR1 KGHSH and CDR2 LQKENI. The CDR3 DNA is TGTGCCAGCTCACCGGGCGGGACCACAGGATACGAGCAGTACTTC. Amino acids: CASSPGGTTGYEQYF.

In this sample, this clone turned up a few times. At the DNA level, this CDR3 is encoded by other sequences in the same sample as well. The chain combines TRBV7-3 with TRBJ2-3; 7 bases match TRBD2. The CDR3 sequence is 15 residues long. CDR1 and CDR2 from the germline V gene are SGHTA and FQGTGA. The J segment lost 3 bases and the V segment lost 2 bases, leaving 5 bases of the junction unmatched. The CDR3 nucleotides are TGTGCCAGCAGCTTAGCGGGGAGGGCGACAGATACGCAGTATTTT. Its translation: CASSLAGRATDTQYF.

The chain employs TRBV11-2 and TRBJ2-5; maybe TRBD2 (6 bases). V was clipped by 3 bases and J by 3 bases, with 14 bases between them. Germline V gene sequence: CDR1 SGHAT, CDR2 FQNNGV. The CDR3 has 15 residues. The CDR3 here is CASSLYRDWEETQYF. The CDR3 coding sequence is TGTGCCAGCAGCTTGTACCGGGACTGGGAAGAGACCCAGTACTTC.

This clone has only a few counts. This could be a read error, since a much larger clone is one nucleotide away. V is TRBV28 and J is TRBJ2-3; no clear D gene. This CDR3 has 11 residues. Per germline, CDR1 MDHEN and CDR2 SYDVKM. Deletions cut 7 bases from V and 2 bases from J, with 4 bases between. CDR3 protein: CASKVTDTQYF. For the CDR3, the DNA is TGTGCCAGCAAGGTCACAGATACGCAGTATTTT. The variable domain in full, completed from reference TRBV28 and TRBJ2-3, reads DVKVTQSSRYLVKRTGEKVFLECVQDMDHENMFWYRQDPGLGLRLIYFSYDVKMKEKGDIPEGYSVSREKKERFSLILESASTNQTSMYLCASKVTDTQYFGPGTRLTVL.

The chain carries TRBV5-5 and TRBJ1-5; weak D call: TRBD1 (6 bases). Looked up from germline, CDR1 is SGHKS and CDR2 is YYEKEE (reference sequence). The V end was cut by 0 bases, the J end by 7 bases, with 14 bases between. This CDR3 has 15 amino acids. CDR3 amino acids: CASSLGQGHGQPQHF. CDR3 nucleotides: TGTGCCAGCAGCTTGGGCCAGGGGCATGGGCAGCCCCAGCATTTT.

The chain combines TRBV6-1 with TRBJ2-5; D gene uncertain. Trimming cost V 1 base and J 4 bases, with 10 bases left between them. There are 14 residues in the CDR3. CDR1 MNHNS and CDR2 SASEGT come from the germline V gene. The DNA for the CDR3 is TGTGCCAGCAGTGAAGTTCCCGTAGGAGAGACCCAGTACTTC. This translates into CASSEVPVGETQYF.

The chain couples TRBV7-9 to TRBJ2-1, with TRBD2 identical over 8 bases. The CDR3 extends over 15 amino acids. Germline trimming cut 6 bases from V and 9 bases from J; bases unmatched to any gene: 13. The germline gives CDR1 SEHNR, CDR2 FQNEAQ (reference sequence). The CDR3 coding sequence is TGTGCCAGCAGTCTCCGGGCGGGAGGTTACCCTGAGCAGTTCTTC. Translated: CASSLRAGGYPEQFF. Supplemented by reference TRBV7-9 and TRBJ2-1, the full variable domain reads DTGVSQNPRHKITKRGQNVTFRCDPISEHNRLYWYRQTLGQGPEFLTYFQNEAQLEKSRLLSDRFSAERPKGSFSTLEIQRTEQGDSAMYLCASSLRAGGYPEQFFGPGTRLTVL.